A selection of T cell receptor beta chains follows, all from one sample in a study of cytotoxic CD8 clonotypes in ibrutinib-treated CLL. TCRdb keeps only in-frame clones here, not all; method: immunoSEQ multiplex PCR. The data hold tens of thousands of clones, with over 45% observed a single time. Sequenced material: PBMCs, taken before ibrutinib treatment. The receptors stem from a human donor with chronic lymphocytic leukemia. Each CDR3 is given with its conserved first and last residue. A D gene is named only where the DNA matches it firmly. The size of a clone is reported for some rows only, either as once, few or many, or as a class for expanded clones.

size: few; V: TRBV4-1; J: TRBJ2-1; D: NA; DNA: TGCGCCAGCAGCCCGCCCTGGGGGGCAAATCATGAGCAGTTCTTC; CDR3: CASSPPWGANHEQFF
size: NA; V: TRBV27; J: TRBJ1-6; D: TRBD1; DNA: TGTGCCAGCAGTAACAGGGGCTCATCACCCCTCCACTTT; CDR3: CASSNRGSSPLHF
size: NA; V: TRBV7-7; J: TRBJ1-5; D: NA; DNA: TGTGCTAGCAGCTTAGCGAATGGGGAGGGCAGGGGTAATCAGCCCCAGCATTTT; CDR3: CASSLANGEGRGNQPQHF
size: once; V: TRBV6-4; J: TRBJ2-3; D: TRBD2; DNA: TGTGCCAGCAGTGAAACTAGCGGGGGCACAGATACGCAGTATTTT; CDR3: CASSETSGGTDTQYF
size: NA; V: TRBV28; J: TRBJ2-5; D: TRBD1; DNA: TGTGCCAGCAGTTCCCTTCGGACAGGGTTTGGAGAGACCCAGTACTTC; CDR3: CASSSLRTGFGETQYF
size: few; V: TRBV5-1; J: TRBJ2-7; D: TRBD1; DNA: TGCGCCAGCAGCTTTGGTCAGGGGGTTAACGAGCAGTACTTC; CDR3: CASSFGQGVNEQYF
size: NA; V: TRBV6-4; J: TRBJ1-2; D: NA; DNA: TGTGCCAGCAGTGACTCTTGGCCGATGAAGTCGAGCTACACCTTC; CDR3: CASSDSWPMKSSYTF
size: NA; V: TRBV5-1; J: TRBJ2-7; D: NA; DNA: TGCGCCAGCAGCCCCGCGAGTTTTATGGACGAGCAGTACTTC; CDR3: CASSPASFMDEQYF
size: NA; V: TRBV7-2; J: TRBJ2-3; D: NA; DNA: TGTGCCAGCAGCTTAGGACTACTCGATACGCAGTATTTT; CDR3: CASSLGLLDTQYF
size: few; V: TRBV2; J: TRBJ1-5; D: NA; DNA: TGTGCCAGCAGTAACAGGATCAATCAGCCCCAGCATTTT; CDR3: CASSNRINQPQHF
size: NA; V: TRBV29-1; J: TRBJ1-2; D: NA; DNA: TGCAGCGTTGGGAGGACAACCGGGAGCTACACCTTC; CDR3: CSVGRTTGSYTF
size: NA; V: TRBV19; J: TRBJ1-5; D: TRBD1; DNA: TGTGCCAGTAGTGCTCAATCCGGGACAGGGTATCAGCCCCAGCATTTT; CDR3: CASSAQSGTGYQPQHF
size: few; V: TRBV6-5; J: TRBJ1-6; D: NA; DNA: TGTGCCAGCAGTTACGACAGGATAAATTCACCCCTCCACTTT; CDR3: CASSYDRINSPLHF
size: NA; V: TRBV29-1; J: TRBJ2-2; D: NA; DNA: TGCAGCACGGGTCTCGCGAACACCGGGGAGCTGTTTTTT; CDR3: CSTGLANTGELFF
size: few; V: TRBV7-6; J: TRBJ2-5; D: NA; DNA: TGTGCCAGCAGCTTAGCAGGCTTAGAGACCCAGTACTTC; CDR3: CASSLAGLETQYF
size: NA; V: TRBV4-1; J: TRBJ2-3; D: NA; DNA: TGCGCCAGCAGCCAAACGTTAGCGGCGGGGGCCTTCACAGATACGCAGTATTTT; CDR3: CASSQTLAAGAFTDTQYF
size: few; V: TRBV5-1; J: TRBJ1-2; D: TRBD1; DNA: TGCGCCAGCAGCCCGGGACAGCCCTCCTATGGCTACACCTTC; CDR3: CASSPGQPSYGYTF